This section outlines one TCR beta chain sequence together with its context. The V gene lost 1 base and the J gene lost 7 bases, with 8 bases spanning the gap. CDR1 is SNHLY, CDR2 FYNNEI, per germline. CDR3 length equals 13 residues. Seattle cases were enrolled at active infection and followed longitudinally. In the original workflow: Quantification of nucleated cells was approximated via reference gene primer amplification. Clones were sequenced by immunoSEQ multiplex PCR, and TCRdb holds only the in-frame ones, with some missing. The V and J calls and clone size come from that table; D and trimming were worked out from the DNA. The top ten clones hold over 9% of a sample with hundreds of thousands of clones, almost 90% of them seen once. This record belongs to a study of blood T cell repertoires in COVID-19.

The sample was peripheral blood. This chain uses TRBV2 with TRBJ1-5, with a tentative D call TRBD1 (5 bases). This receptor was obtained from a woman aged 30 to 39 with COVID-19, enrolled during active disease. The CDR3 DNA reads TGTGCCAGCAGTGAAGTGGGGGGACAGCCCCAGCATTTT. It translates to CASSEVGGQPQHF.